This T cell receptor beta chain stems from a study of T cell responses to AZD1222 COVID-19 vaccine. The assay was immunoSEQ multiplex PCR, and TCRdb's table has in-frame clones only and misses some. The sample yields more than 70,000 clones, about 85% seen once. Trimming left V 1 base short and J 4 bases short, with 17 bases between. Germline V gene data show CDR1 as SQVTM and CDR2 as ANQGSEA. CDR3 length: 15 amino acids. On this clone itself: The antigen remains unidentified.

Study results and limitations: White British people made up most donors, females outnumbered males, and clonal diversity was possibly underestimated.

The receptor comes from an adult in good health. The gene calls are TRBV29-1 and TRBJ2-7; either TRBD1 or TRBD2 may supply D (5 bases each). Sequencing used peripheral blood, obtained on day 0 of AZD1222 vaccination. CDR3 sequence reads: CSVEGQGDTKYEQYF. In nucleotides, the CDR3 is TGCAGCGTTGAAGGCCAGGGAGATACGAAATACGAGCAGTACTTC.